Below, 20 T cell receptor beta chains from the same sample are listed, as sequenced in a study of regulatory T cells in long-lasting Graves disease. Specified time point: persistent/refractory GD, antithyroid drugs over 5 years with positive TRAb. RNA isolated from PBMCs was used to make the TCR library. Arm-PCR with iRepertoire HTBI primers amplified the CDR3 regions for these TCR beta libraries. Each CDR3 protein gets one entry after TCRdb re-called the multiplex PCR reads with MiXCR. Of about 400,000 distinct CDR3 sequences in the sample, 20% were seen once. The sample here was peripheral blood mononuclear cells (PBMCs), taken when the disease was refractory, from a patient treated with antithyroid drugs. These receptors were taken from a female donor with Graves disease.

This clonotype was detected many times. The chain carries TRBV20-1 and TRBJ2-7; TRBD2 matches 11 bases. The germline gives CDR1 DFQATT, CDR2 SNEGSKA (reference sequence). With V trimmed by 4 bases and J by 5 bases, 10 bases remained unmatched. The CDR3 is 15 residues long. The DNA of the CDR3 is TGCAGTGCTATTTTAGGGCTAGCGGGAGGAAACGAGCAGTACTTC. It yields the protein CSAILGLAGGNEQYF.

The chain joins TRBV11-2 to TRBJ2-7; 8 bases are shared with TRBD2. Trimming removed 3 bases from V and 5 bases from J; junction bases left unmatched: 6. Germline-derived CDR1 and CDR2 are SGHAT and FQNNGV. This CDR3 is built from 14 residues. The DNA for the CDR3 is TGTGCCAGCAGCTTGGGACTAGAGATCCACGAGCAGTACTTC. This encodes CASSLGLEIHEQYF.

The chain uses TRBV4-1 and TRBJ2-7; 9 bases are a match to TRBD2. V gave up 2 bases and J gave up 4 bases; unmatched junction bases: 6. CDR1 is MGHRA, CDR2 YSYEKL, per germline. This CDR3 spans 15 amino acids. The CDR3 spells CASSQTGTSWYEQYF. CDR3 nucleotide sequence: TGCGCCAGCAGCCAAACCGGGACTAGCTGGTACGAGCAGTACTTC.

The CDR3 reads CASQGAQNQPQHF. DNA for the CDR3: TGTGCCAGTCAGGGGGCGCAGAATCAGCCCCAGCATTTT. The V and J genes are TRBV6-1 and TRBJ1-5; the match to TRBD1 covers 8 bases. The ends lost 9 bases at V and 4 bases at J; junction bases unmatched: 5. Germline CDR1 reads MNHNS; CDR2 reads SASEGT. This CDR3 has 13 amino acids.

The table lists this clonotype with many counts. This chain joins TRBV28 and TRBJ2-7, with TRBD1 matching over 9 bases. Germline V lookup: CDR1 MDHEN, CDR2 SYDVKM. The CDR3 has 12 amino acids. With 10 bases clipped from V and 6 bases from J, the junction kept 7 bases outside the gene matches. Here the CDR3 DNA reads TGTGCCATCAACAGGGGGCTAAGCGAGCAGTACTTC. The encoded protein is CAINRGLSEQYF. The variable domain in full, with the rest retrieved from reference TRBV28 and TRBJ2-7, is DVKVTQSSRYLVKRTGEKVFLECVQDMDHENMFWYRQDPGLGLRLIYFSYDVKMKEKGDIPEGYSVSREKKERFSLILESASTNQTSMYLCAINRGLSEQYFGPGTRLTVT.

This clonotype was counted only a few times. The CDR3, as DNA: TGCGCCAGCAGCCAAGATGGCACCCCCCGTAACTATGGCTACACCTTC. It encodes CASSQDGTPRNYGYTF. J is TRBJ1-2 and V is TRBV4-3; D gene uncertain. The germline CDR1 and CDR2 sequences are LGHNA and YSLEER. V was pared by 0 bases and J by 1 base, with 12 bases between. The CDR3 consists of 16 residues.

The rearrangement links TRBV29-1 to TRBJ2-7; 9 positions agree with TRBD2. The CDR3 is 16 amino acids. J was trimmed by 3 bases and V by 0 bases; bases with no gene match: 9. Germline V gene data show CDR1 as SQVTM and CDR2 as ANQGSEA. CDR3 DNA: TGCAGCGTTGAAGATCTTGTGACTAGCGGAGGCTACGAGCAGTACTTC. Translating it yields CSVEDLVTSGGYEQYF.

Of note for this clonotype: Germline is not matched at one junction end, which may reflect a read error. The rearrangement links TRBV3-1 to TRBJ2-6, with TRBD2 as a possible D gene (5 bases). CDR3 size: 18 residues. Per germline, CDR1 LGHDT and CDR2 YNNKEL (reference sequence). The CDR3 DNA reads as TGTGTCAGCAGCCGAACTAGATCCCCAAGCTCTGGGGCCAACGTCCTGACTTTC. Translated, it gives CVSSRTRSPSSGANVLTF.

As concerns this clonotype: A much larger clone sits a single nucleotide away, making a read error possible. The chain is built from TRBV6-2 or TRBV6-3 and TRBJ2-7; the D is unclear. Per the germline V gene, CDR1 is MNHEY and CDR2 is SVGEGT. The CDR3 consists of 15 residues. The CDR3 DNA is TGTGCCAGCAGATACTCGAAGATTGTCTCCTACGAGCAGTACTTC. Translating gives CASRYSKIVSYEQYF.

This clonotype has at least ten counts. This chain joins TRBV4-3 and TRBJ2-5; weak D call: TRBD1 (5 bases). The CDR3 loop spans 15 amino acids. V lost 0 bases and J lost 5, with 13 bases in between. Germline V gene lookup returns CDR1 LGHNA and CDR2 YSLEER. CDR3 nucleotides: TGCGCCAGCAGCCAAGATGTACAGGCCGAGGAGACCCAGTACTTC. Residues: CASSQDVQAEETQYF.

As concerns this clonotype: This could be a read error, since a much larger clone is one nucleotide away. This chain links TRBV6-5 with TRBJ2-2; 9 nucleotides line up with TRBD1. CDR1 is MNHEY and CDR2 is SVGAGI in the germline V gene. The CDR3 has 16 residues. After removal of 4 bases from V and 1 base from J, the junction contained 4 bases not matched to a gene. DNA of the CDR3: TGTGCCAGCAGTTCGGGGACAGGGAGGAACACCGGGGAGCTGTTTTTT. It codes for CASSSGTGRNTGELFF.

The chain links TRBV20-1 to TRBJ2-7, with D unclear. This CDR3 spans 16 amino acids. Germline-derived CDR1 and CDR2 are DFQATT and SNEGSKA (reference sequence). V lost 6 bases and J lost 6, with 27 bases in between. CDR3 coding DNA: TGCAGTGCCCCCGCCTTAGGGCCCTCCGCCTTGGCCGAGCAGTACTTC. Protein product: CSAPALGPSALAEQYF.

This clonotype was counted between two and nine times. The CDR3 protein is CSASYRGSSTDTQYF. CDR3 sequence (DNA): TGCAGTGCTAGTTACAGGGGGAGTAGCACAGATACGCAGTATTTT. The genes are TRBV20-1 and TRBJ2-3; 8 nucleotides align to TRBD1. Germline values: CDR1 DFQATT, CDR2 SNEGSKA (reference sequence). This CDR3 is built from 15 residues. Unmatched junction bases numbered 5, after V lost 3 bases and J lost 0 bases.

The rearrangement uses TRBV5-1 and TRBJ1-6; D gene uncertain. Germline CDR1 reads SGHRS; CDR2 reads YFSETQ. CDR3 size: 16 residues. Trimming removed 0 bases at V and 9 bases at J, with 16 bases between. CDR3 sequence reads: CASSLEVWGGSSPLHF. In nucleotides, the CDR3 is TGCGCCAGCAGCTTGGAGGTGTGGGGAGGGAGTTCACCCCTCCACTTT.

This clonotype has only a few counts. V usage is TRBV20-1 and J usage is TRBJ2-5; D could derive from TRBD1 or TRBD2 (5 bases each). The CDR3 extends over 14 amino acids. V lost 1 base, J lost 5 bases, and 14 bases lay in between. Germline V lookup: CDR1 DFQATT, CDR2 SNEGSKA (reference sequence). The CDR3 DNA sequence: TGCAGTGCTAGAGTAGCGCAGGGAGTGGAGACCCAGTACTTC. Protein product: CSARVAQGVETQYF.

This clonotype has at least ten counts. The chain carries TRBV27 and TRBJ2-7, with 14 nucleotides matching TRBD2. V lost 7 bases, J lost 6 bases, and 2 bases stayed unmatched. CDR3 length equals 13 residues. Germline assignment: CDR1 MNHEY and CDR2 SMNVEV (reference sequence). The CDR3 region has the DNA TGTGCCAGCACGACTAGCGGGAGGGCCGAGCAGTACTTC. It codes for CASTTSGRAEQYF.

The chain carries TRBV29-1 and TRBJ2-6; 10 positions match TRBD2. This CDR3 comprises 16 residues. The V gene end was trimmed by 7 bases and the J gene end by 0 bases; junction bases not matched to a gene: 6. The germline V gene has CDR1 SQVTM and CDR2 ANQGSEA. The DNA of the CDR3 is TGCAGCGCTCGACTAGCGGGCTCCTCTGGGGCCAACGTCCTGACTTTC. This gives the protein CSARLAGSSGANVLTF.

This clonotype turned up a few times. The chain combines TRBV29-1 with TRBJ1-1; TRBD1 is a possible D gene (6 bases). The length of the CDR3 is 13 residues. The germline V and J ends were trimmed by 4 bases and 5 bases, with 14 bases remaining between them. CDR1 is SQVTM, CDR2 ANQGSEA, per germline. This CDR3 reads CSVGIGGGTEAFF. Written as DNA, the CDR3 is TGCAGCGTTGGCATAGGGGGGGGGACTGAAGCTTTCTTT.

This clonotype was observed many times. The rearrangement joins TRBV18 to TRBJ2-5; 14 bases are shared with TRBD2. The CDR3 has 16 amino acids. Trimming took 4 bases from V and 6 from J; bases not matched to a gene: 7. Per germline, CDR1 KGHSH and CDR2 LQKENI. CDR3 sequence reads: CASSLGTSGSRKTQYF. CDR3 coding DNA: TGTGCCAGCTCACTCGGGACTAGCGGGAGTAGAAAGACCCAGTACTTC.

This clonotype was seen a few times. The V call is TRBV6-1, the J call TRBJ1-1; D is uncertain. V lost 6 bases, J lost 1 base, and 12 bases lay in between. This CDR3 contains 14 residues. Germline-derived CDR1 and CDR2 are MNHNS and SASEGT. CDR3 loop: CASRIEGWNTEAFF. CDR3 in DNA: TGTGCCAGCAGGATTGAAGGCTGGAACACTGAAGCTTTCTTT.